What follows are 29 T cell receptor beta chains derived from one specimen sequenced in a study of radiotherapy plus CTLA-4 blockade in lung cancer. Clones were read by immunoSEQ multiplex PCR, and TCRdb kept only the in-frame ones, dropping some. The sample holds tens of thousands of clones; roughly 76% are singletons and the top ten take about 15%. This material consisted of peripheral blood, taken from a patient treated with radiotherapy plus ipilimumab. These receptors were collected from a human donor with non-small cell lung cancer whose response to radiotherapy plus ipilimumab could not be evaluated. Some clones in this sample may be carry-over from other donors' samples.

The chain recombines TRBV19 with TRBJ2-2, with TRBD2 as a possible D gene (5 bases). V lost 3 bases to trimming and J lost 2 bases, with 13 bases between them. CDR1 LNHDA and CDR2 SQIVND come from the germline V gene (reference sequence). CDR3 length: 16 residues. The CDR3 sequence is CASSISASLNTGELFF. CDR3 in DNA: TGTGCCAGTAGTATTTCGGCTAGCCTAAACACCGGGGAGCTGTTTTTT.

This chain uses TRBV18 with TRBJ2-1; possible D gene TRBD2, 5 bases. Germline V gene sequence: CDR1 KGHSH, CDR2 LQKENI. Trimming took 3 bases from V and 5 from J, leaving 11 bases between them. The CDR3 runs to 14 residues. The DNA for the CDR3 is TGTGCCAGCTCACCGGAGAGGGTCGACAATGAGCAGTTCTTC. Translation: CASSPERVDNEQFF.

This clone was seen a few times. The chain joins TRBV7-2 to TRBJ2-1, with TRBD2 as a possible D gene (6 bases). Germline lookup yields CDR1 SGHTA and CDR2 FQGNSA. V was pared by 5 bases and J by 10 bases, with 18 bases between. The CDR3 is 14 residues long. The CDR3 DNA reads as TGTGCCAGCAGCCTTGTCGGGACTTCCCTCGAGCAGTTCTTC. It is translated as CASSLVGTSLEQFF.

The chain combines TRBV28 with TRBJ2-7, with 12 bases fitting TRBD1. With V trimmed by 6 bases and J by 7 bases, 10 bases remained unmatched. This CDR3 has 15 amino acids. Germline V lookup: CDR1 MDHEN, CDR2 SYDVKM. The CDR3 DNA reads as TGTGCCAGCAGACCCCGGGGACAGGGGGCATGGGAGCAGTACTTC. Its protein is CASRPRGQGAWEQYF.

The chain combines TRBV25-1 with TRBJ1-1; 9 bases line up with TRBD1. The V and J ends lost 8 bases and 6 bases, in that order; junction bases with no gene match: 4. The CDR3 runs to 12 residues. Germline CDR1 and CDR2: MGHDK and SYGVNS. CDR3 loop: CASEQGAAEAFF. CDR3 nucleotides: TGTGCCAGCGAACAGGGGGCCGCTGAAGCTTTCTTT.

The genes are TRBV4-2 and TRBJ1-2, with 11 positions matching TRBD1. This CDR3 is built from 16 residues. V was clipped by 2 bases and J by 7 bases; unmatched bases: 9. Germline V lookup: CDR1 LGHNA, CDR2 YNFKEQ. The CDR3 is CASSQRTGQGGGGYTF. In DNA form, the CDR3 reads TGTGCCAGCAGCCAAAGGACGGGACAGGGGGGGGGTGGCTACACCTTC.

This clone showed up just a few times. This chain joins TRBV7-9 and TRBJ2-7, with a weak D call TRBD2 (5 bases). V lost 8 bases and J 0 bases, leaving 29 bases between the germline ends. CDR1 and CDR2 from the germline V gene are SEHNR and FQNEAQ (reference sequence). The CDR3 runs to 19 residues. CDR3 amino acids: CASRPLAPRRSISSYEQYF. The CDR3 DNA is TGTGCCAGCCGCCCCTTGGCTCCTAGGAGGTCAATTAGCTCCTACGAGCAGTACTTC.

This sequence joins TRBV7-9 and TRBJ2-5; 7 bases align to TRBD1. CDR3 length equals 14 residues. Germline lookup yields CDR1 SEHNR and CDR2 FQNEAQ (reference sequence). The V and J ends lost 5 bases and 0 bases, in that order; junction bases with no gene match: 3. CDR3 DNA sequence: TGTGCCAGCAGCCGGGACAGATACCAAGAGACCCAGTACTTC. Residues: CASSRDRYQETQYF.

The CDR3 DNA sequence: TGTGCCACCTACCTCCGGACAGGGTTATCGCCAGGCTACACCTTC. Encoded protein: CATYLRTGLSPGYTF. The chain carries TRBV28 and TRBJ1-2; TRBD1 matches 8 bases. The CDR3 runs 15 residues. Looked up from germline, CDR1 is MDHEN and CDR2 is SYDVKM. V shed 10 bases and J 8 bases; nucleotides not matched to a gene: 18.

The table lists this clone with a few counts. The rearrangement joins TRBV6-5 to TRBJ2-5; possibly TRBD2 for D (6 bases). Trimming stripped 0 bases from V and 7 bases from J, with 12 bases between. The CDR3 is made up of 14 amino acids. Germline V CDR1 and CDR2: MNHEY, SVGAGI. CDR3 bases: TGTGCCAGCAGTTACTCGGGGGGTTTTGGGACCCAGTACTTC. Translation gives CASSYSGGFGTQYF.

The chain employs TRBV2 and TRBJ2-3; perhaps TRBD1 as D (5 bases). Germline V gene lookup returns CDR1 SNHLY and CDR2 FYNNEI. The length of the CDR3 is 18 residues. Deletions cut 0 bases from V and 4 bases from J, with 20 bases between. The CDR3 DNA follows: TGTGCCAGCAGTGAAGCGCTTCATGAGACAGTTATATCAGATACGCAGTATTTT. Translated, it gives CASSEALHETVISDTQYF. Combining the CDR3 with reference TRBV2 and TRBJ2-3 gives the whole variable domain EPEVTQTPSHQVTQMGQEVILRCVPISNHLYFYWYRQILGQKVEFLVSFYNNEISEKSEIFDDQFSVERPDGSNFTLKIRSTKLEDSAMYFCASSEALHETVISDTQYFGPGTRLTVL.

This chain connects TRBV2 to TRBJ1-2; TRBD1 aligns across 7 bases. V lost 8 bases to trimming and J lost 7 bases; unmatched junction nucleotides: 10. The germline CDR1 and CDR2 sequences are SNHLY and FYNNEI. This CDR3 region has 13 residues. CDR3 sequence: CASVRVHRGGYTF. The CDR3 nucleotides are TGTGCCAGCGTGAGGGTTCACAGGGGTGGCTACACCTTC.

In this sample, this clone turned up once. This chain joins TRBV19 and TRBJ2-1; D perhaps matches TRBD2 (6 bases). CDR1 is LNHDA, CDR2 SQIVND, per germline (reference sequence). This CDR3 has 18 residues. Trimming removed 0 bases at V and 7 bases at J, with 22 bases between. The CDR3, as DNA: TGTGCCAGTAGTATAGATCCTCCGGGCGGGAAAGGTTCTAATGAGCAGTTCTTC. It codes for CASSIDPPGGKGSNEQFF.

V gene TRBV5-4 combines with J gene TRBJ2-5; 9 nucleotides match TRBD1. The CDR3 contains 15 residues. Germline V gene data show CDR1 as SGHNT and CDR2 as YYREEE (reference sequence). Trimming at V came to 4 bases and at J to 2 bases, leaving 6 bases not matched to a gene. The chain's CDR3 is CASSTGQGMQETQYF. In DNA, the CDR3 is TGTGCCAGCAGCACAGGACAGGGGATGCAAGAGACCCAGTACTTC.

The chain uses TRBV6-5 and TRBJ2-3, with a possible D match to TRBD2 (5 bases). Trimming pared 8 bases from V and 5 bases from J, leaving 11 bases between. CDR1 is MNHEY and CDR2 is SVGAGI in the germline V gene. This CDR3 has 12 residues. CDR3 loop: CASSPGIDTQYF. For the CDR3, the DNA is TGTGCCAGCTCCCCCGGGATAGATACGCAGTATTTT.

The CDR3 reads CASSELTVIRGTEAFF. CDR3 in DNA: TGTGCCAGCAGTGAATTAACAGTGATCCGGGGCACTGAAGCTTTCTTT. This chain joins TRBV6-1 and TRBJ1-1, with D hard to call. Trimming stripped 2 bases from V and 4 bases from J, with 17 bases between. In germline, CDR1 is MNHNS, CDR2 SASEGT. This CDR3 is 16 amino acids long.

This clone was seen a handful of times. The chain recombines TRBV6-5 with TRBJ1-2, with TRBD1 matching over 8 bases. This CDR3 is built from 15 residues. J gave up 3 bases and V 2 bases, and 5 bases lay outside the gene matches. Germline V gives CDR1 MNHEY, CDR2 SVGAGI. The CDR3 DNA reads TGTGCCAGCAGTTACGGGACAGGACGAGACTATGGCTACACCTTC. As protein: CASSYGTGRDYGYTF.

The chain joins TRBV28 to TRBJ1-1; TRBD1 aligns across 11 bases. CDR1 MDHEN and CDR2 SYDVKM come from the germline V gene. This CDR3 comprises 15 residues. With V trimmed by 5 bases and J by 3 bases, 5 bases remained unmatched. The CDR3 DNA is TGTGCCAGCAGTCCGGGACAGGGGGTTGACACTGAAGCTTTCTTT. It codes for CASSPGQGVDTEAFF.

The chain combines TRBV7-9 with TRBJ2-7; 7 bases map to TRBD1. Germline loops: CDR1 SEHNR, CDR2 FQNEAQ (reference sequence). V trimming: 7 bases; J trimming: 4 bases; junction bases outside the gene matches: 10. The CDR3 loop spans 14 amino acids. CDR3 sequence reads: CASTLARQGYEQYF. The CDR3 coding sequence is TGTGCCAGCACTTTAGCCCGACAGGGTTACGAGCAGTACTTC.

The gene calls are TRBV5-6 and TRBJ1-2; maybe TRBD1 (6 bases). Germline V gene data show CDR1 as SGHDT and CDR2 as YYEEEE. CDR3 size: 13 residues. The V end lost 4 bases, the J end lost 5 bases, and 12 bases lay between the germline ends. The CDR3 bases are TGTGCCAGCAGCCTAGGACAGCAATATGGCTACACCTTC. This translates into CASSLGQQYGYTF.

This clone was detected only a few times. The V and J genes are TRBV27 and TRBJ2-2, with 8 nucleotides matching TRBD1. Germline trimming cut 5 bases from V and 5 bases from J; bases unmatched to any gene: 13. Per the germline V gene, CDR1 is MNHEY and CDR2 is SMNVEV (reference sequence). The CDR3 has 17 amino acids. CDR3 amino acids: CASSGTRTGFLTGELFF. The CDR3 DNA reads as TGTGCCAGCAGTGGCACTCGGACAGGGTTCTTAACCGGGGAGCTGTTTTTT.

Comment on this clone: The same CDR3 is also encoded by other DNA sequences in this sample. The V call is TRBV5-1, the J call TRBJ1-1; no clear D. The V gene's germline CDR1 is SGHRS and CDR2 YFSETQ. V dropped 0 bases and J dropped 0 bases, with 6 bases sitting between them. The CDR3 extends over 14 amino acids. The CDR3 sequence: CASSLGLLNTEAFF. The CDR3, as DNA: TGCGCCAGCAGCTTGGGTCTTTTGAACACTGAAGCTTTCTTT.

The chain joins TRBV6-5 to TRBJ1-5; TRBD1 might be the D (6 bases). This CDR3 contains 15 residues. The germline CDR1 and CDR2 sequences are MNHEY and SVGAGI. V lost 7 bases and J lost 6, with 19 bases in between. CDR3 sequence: CASTPGQGFGQPQHF. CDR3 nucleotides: TGTGCCAGCACCCCTGGTCAGGGGTTTGGTCAGCCCCAGCATTTT.

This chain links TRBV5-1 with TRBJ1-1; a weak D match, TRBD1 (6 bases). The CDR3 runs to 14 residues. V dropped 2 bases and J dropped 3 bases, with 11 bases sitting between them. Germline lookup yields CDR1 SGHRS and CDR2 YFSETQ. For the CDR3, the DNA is TGCGCCAGCAGCTTCTCACAGGGAGACACTGAAGCTTTCTTT. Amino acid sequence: CASSFSQGDTEAFF.

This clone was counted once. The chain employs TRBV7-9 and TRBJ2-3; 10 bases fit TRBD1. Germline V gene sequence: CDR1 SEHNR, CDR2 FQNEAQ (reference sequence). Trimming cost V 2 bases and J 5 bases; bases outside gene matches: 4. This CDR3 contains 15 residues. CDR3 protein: CASSLQTGGKDTQYF. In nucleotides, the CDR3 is TGTGCCAGCAGCTTACAGACAGGGGGCAAAGATACGCAGTATTTT.

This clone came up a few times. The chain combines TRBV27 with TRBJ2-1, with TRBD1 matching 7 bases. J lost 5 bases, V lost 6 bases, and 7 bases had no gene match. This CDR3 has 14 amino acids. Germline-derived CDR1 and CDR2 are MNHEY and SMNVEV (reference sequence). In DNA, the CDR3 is TGTGCCAGCAGAAAATGGGACAGTAACAATGAGCAGTTCTTC. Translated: CASRKWDSNNEQFF.

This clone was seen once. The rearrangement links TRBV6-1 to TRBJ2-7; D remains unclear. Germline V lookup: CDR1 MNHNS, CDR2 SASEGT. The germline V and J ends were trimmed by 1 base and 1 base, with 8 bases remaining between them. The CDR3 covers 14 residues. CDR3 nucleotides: TGTGCCAGCAGTGAAGTGGCGGATTCCTACGAGCAGTACTTC. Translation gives CASSEVADSYEQYF.

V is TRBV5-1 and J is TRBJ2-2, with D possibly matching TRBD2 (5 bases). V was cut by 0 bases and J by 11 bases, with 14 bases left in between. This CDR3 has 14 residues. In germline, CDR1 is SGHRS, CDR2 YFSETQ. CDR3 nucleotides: TGCGCCAGCAGCTTGGCCTCCGGGGAAGTCGAGCTGTTTTTT. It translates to CASSLASGEVELFF.

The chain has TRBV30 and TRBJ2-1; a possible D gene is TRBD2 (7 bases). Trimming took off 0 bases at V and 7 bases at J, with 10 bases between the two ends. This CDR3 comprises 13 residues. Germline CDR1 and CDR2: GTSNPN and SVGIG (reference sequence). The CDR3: CAWSVGGANEQFF. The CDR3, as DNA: TGTGCCTGGAGTGTGGGGGGGGCGAATGAGCAGTTCTTC.